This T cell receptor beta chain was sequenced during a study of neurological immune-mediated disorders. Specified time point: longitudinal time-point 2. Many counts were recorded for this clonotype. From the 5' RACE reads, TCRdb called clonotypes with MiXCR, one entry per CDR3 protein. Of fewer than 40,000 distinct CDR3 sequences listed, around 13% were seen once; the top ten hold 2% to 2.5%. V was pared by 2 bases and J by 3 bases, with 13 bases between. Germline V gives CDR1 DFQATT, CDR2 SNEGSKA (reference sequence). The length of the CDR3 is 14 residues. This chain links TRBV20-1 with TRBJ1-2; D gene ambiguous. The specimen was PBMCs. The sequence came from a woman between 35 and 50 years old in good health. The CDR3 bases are TGCAGTGCTAGATCCCTGCAGGTTGACTATGGCTACACCTTC. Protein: CSARSLQVDYGYTF.